Below are 19 T cell receptor beta chains sequenced from a single sample in a study of vaccination and CD4 T cells after COVID-19. These receptors' antigens are unknown. The Oncomine TCR Beta short-read assay sequenced DNA from cultured CD4+ T cells. TCRdb re-called the PCR reads through MiXCR, storing one row per CDR3 protein. The sample includes some 10,000 distinct CDR3 sequences, 55% to 75% of them seen just once. The treatment was: roughly 10-day PBMC culture with coronavirus spike peptide pools or control peptides (ViraFEST assay). It was before the COVID-19 pandemic (2011-2018) that the unexposed donor's CD4+ T cells were collected. Sequencing used CD4+ T cells from blood, cultured in vitro. The receptors derive from a human donor in good health.

This clonotype was detected only a few times. The chain has TRBV15 and TRBJ2-3, with D unclear. The ends were cut back, 2 bases at V and 0 bases at J, with 9 bases in the middle. The CDR3 extends over 15 amino acids. CDR1 and CDR2 from the germline V gene are LNHNV and YYDKDF (reference sequence). Here the CDR3 DNA reads TGTGCCACCAGCAGATCCCCTACTAGCACAGATACGCAGTATTTT. Translated: CATSRSPTSTDTQYF.

The chain is built from TRBV5-1 and TRBJ2-5; 10 nucleotides agree with TRBD2. The trim removed 2 bases at V and 5 bases at J, leaving 3 bases unmatched. This CDR3 region has 14 residues. CDR1 and CDR2 from the germline V gene are SGHRS and YFSETQ. The CDR3 protein is CASSLLAGGETQYF. CDR3 nucleotide sequence: TGCGCCAGCAGCTTATTAGCGGGAGGCGAGACCCAGTACTTC.

Only a few counts were recorded for this clonotype. This rearrangement joins TRBV27 to TRBJ1-6; D is undetermined. V lost 3 bases, J lost 6 bases, and 9 bases lay in between. CDR1 MNHEY and CDR2 SMNVEV come from the germline V gene (reference sequence). The CDR3 is 14 residues long. The CDR3 loop reads CASSFLPINSPLHF. The CDR3 DNA reads as TGTGCCAGCAGTTTTCTGCCGATTAATTCACCCCTCCACTTT.

The V and J genes are TRBV7-2 and TRBJ2-3; D unclear. CDR3 length: 12 residues. V was pared by 6 bases and J by 4 bases, with 8 bases between. Germline values: CDR1 SGHTA, CDR2 FQGNSA. The CDR3 DNA reads TGTGCCAGCAGTTTAAGACCAGATACGCAGTATTTT. Translating it yields CASSLRPDTQYF. Full variable domain (rest looked up from reference TRBV7-2 and TRBJ2-3): GAGVSQSPSNKVTEKGKDVELRCDPISGHTALYWYRQSLGQGLEFLIYFQGNSAPDKSGLPSDRFSAERTGGSVSTLTIQRTQQEDSAVYLCASSLRPDTQYFGPGTRLTVL.

This clonotype was seen a few times. The chain has TRBV6-2 or TRBV6-3 and TRBJ1-5, with D hard to call. Trimming pared 2 bases from V and 0 bases from J, leaving 5 bases between. This CDR3 spans 14 amino acids. Germline assignment: CDR1 MNHEY and CDR2 SVGEGT. CDR3 DNA sequence: TGTGCCAGCAGTTACAGTTATAGCAATCAGCCCCAGCATTTT. Amino acid sequence: CASSYSYSNQPQHF.

This clonotype was recorded a few times. This sequence joins TRBV7-9 and TRBJ1-2; D gene uncertain. The CDR3 is 16 amino acids. With 7 bases removed from V and 2 bases from J, the gap between germline ends came to 20 bases. Looked up from germline, CDR1 is SEHNR and CDR2 is FQNEAQ (reference sequence). CDR3 region: CASTRPSVEMNYGYTF. In DNA form, the CDR3 reads TGTGCCAGCACCAGACCCAGTGTCGAAATGAACTATGGCTACACCTTC.

The V call is TRBV11-2, the J call TRBJ2-7, with 11 bases matching TRBD2. The CDR3 totals 13 residues. Per the germline V gene, CDR1 is SGHAT and CDR2 is FQNNGV. V shed 5 bases and J 9 bases; nucleotides not matched to a gene: 6. The CDR3 region is CASSQTSGAGQYF. The CDR3 DNA is TGTGCCAGCAGCCAGACTAGCGGGGCAGGGCAGTACTTC.

Points on this clonotype: Sequence at one end of the junction differs from germline and may be a read error. The V call is TRBV10-1, the J call TRBJ2-1; D may be TRBD1 or TRBD2 (5 bases each). The CDR3 contains 15 residues. CDR1 WNHNN and CDR2 SYGVQD come from the germline V gene (reference sequence). CDR3 nucleotide sequence: TGCACCAGCGGACTCTACTCCGGGACCCTAAAAGAGCAGTTCTTC. Amino acids: CTSGLYSGTLKEQFF.

The gene calls are TRBV19 and TRBJ2-6, with 11 positions matching TRBD2. CDR1 is LNHDA and CDR2 is SQIVND in the germline V gene (reference sequence). V was clipped by 10 bases and J by 0 bases; unmatched bases: 17. This CDR3 spans 20 amino acids. CDR3 DNA: TGTGCCACCTCAGTAAAGGTGGTAGCGGGGGGGATCTCTGGGGCCAACGTCCTGACTTTC. This codes for CATSVKVVAGGISGANVLTF.

J is TRBJ2-3 and V is TRBV6-2 or TRBV6-3, with 12 positions matching TRBD2. The junction had 9 bases not matched to a gene; V was cut back by 7 bases and J by 4 bases. Germline CDR1 and CDR2: MNHEY and SVGEGT. CDR3 size: 16 residues. This CDR3 is CASTLLAGGPADTQYF. Here the CDR3 DNA reads TGTGCCAGCACCCTACTAGCGGGAGGCCCCGCAGATACGCAGTATTTT.

The chain carries TRBV6-5 and TRBJ1-2, with unresolved D. V was clipped by 4 bases and J by 3 bases, with 3 bases between them. The CDR3 has 11 amino acids. Germline CDR1 is MNHEY and CDR2 is SVGAGI. DNA of the CDR3: TGTGCCAGCAGTTCTTACTATGGCTACACCTTC. Translating it yields CASSSYYGYTF.

The genes are TRBV10-3 and TRBJ2-7, with 7 nucleotides matching TRBD2. Germline loops: CDR1 ENHRY, CDR2 SYGVKD. The CDR3 length is 13 residues. V was clipped by 6 bases and J by 2 bases; unmatched bases: 4. The CDR3 sequence: CAIREGLAYEQYF. DNA of the CDR3: TGTGCCATCAGGGAAGGACTAGCCTACGAGCAGTACTTC.

The chain combines TRBV20-1 with TRBJ1-2; tentatively, D is TRBD1 (6 bases). Germline CDR1 DFQATT, CDR2 SNEGSKA (reference sequence). V lost 0 bases, J lost 7 bases, and 18 bases lay in between. This CDR3 has 15 amino acids. The DNA for the CDR3 is TGCAGTGCTAGAGATGGGAACACAGGGATCGCTGGCTACACCTTC. Protein sequence: CSARDGNTGIAGYTF.

This clonotype was seen more than once but under ten times. CDR3: CATSRDETGPPETQYF. CDR3 nucleotide sequence: TGTGCCACCAGCAGAGATGAGACAGGCCCTCCGGAGACCCAGTACTTC. The genes are TRBV15 and TRBJ2-5, with D maybe TRBD1 (6 bases). The V and J ends lost 0 bases and 5 bases respectively, with 16 bases between them. The germline gives CDR1 LNHNV, CDR2 YYDKDF (reference sequence). The CDR3 has 16 residues.

V and J are TRBV27 and TRBJ1-3; maybe TRBD1 (6 bases). Germline-derived CDR1 and CDR2 are MNHEY and SMNVEV (reference sequence). The CDR3 is made up of 15 amino acids. V was trimmed by 4 bases and J by 2 bases, leaving 12 bases between them. CDR3 in amino acids: CASSSTPGAGNTIYF. The CDR3 DNA follows: TGTGCCAGCAGTTCCACGCCAGGGGCTGGAAACACCATATATTTT.

This clonotype was seen only once. The chain combines TRBV27 with TRBJ2-2; D not certain. Germline CDR1 is MNHEY and CDR2 is SMNVEV (reference sequence). V lost 7 bases, J lost 2 bases, and 11 bases lay in between. The CDR3 has 14 residues. This chain's CDR3 is CASKVQSNTGELFF. CDR3 coding DNA: TGTGCCAGCAAGGTGCAATCCAACACCGGGGAGCTGTTTTTT.

The chain has TRBV2 and TRBJ1-2; 8 bases are shared with TRBD1. V gave up 5 bases and J gave up 4 bases; unmatched junction bases: 12. From germline, CDR1 is SNHLY and CDR2 FYNNEI. CDR3 length equals 16 residues. The CDR3, as DNA: TGTGCCAGCAGTCTTGACAGGGGCCTGCAGGGCTATGGCTACACCTTC. Amino acids: CASSLDRGLQGYGYTF.

Remarks on this clonotype: A read error may produce the germline difference seen at one junction end. In nucleotides, the CDR3 is TGCGCCAGCAGCCACCGACTAGGAGATACGCAGTATTTT. This gives the protein CASSHRLGDTQYF. The V gene is TRBV7-2, the J gene TRBJ2-3, with a tentative D call TRBD2 (6 bases). Looked up from germline, CDR1 is SGHTA and CDR2 is FQGNSA. The CDR3 is 13 residues long.

The chain couples TRBV7-9 to TRBJ1-2, with 7 bases lining up with TRBD1. The trim removed 5 bases at V and 8 bases at J, leaving 14 bases unmatched. Germline loops: CDR1 SEHNR, CDR2 FQNEAQ (reference sequence). The CDR3 contains 15 residues. The CDR3, as DNA: TGTGCCAGCAGCCGCGGGGACCTTACAGGGGAAGGCTACACCTTC. Its translation: CASSRGDLTGEGYTF.